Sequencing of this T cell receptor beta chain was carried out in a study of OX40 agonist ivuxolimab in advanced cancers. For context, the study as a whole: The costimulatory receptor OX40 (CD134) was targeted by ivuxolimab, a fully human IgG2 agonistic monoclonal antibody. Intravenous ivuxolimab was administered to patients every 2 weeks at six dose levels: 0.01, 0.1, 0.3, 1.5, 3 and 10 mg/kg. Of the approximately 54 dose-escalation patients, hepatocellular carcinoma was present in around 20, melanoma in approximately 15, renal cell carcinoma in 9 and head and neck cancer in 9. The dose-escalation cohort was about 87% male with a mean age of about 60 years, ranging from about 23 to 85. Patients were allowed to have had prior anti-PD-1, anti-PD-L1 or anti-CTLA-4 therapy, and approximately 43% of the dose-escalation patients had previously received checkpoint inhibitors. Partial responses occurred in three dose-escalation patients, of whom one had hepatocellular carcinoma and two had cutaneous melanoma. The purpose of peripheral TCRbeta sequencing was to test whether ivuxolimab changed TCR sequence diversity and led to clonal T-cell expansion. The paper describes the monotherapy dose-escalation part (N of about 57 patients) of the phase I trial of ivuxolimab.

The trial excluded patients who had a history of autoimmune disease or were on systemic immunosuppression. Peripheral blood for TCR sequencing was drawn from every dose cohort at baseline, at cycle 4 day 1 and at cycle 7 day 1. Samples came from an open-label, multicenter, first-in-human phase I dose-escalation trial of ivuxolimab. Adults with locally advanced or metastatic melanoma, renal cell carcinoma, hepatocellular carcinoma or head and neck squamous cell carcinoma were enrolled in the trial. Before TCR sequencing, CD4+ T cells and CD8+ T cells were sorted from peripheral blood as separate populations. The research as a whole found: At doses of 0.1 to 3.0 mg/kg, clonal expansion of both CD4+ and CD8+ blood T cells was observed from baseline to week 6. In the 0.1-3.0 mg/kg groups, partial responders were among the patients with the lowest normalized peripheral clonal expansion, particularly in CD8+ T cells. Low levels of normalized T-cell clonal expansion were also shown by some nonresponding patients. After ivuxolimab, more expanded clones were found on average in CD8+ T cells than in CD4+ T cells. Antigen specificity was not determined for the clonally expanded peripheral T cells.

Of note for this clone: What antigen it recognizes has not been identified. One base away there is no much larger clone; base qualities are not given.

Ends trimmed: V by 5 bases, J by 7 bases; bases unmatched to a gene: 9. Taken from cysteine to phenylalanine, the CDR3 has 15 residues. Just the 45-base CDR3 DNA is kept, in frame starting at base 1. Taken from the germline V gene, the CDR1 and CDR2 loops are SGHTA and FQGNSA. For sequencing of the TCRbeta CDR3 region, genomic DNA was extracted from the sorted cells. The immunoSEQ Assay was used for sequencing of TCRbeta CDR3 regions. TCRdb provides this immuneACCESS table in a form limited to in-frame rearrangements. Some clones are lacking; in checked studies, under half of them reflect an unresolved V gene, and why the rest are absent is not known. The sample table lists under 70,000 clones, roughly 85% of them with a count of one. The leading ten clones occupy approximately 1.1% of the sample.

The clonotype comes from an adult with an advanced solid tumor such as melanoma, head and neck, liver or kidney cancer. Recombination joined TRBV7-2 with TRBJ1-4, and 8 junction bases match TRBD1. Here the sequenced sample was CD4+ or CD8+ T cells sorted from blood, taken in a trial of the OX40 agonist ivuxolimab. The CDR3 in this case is CASSTQGGVGEKLFF. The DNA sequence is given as TGTGCCAGCAGCACACAGGGGGGAGTAGGTGAAAAACTGTTTTTT.